This T cell receptor beta chain was sequenced in a study of T-cell memory formation after mild COVID-19. Study context: Largely, TCR clusters stayed within a single donor. Points from the study as a whole: A balance of CD4 and CD8 characterized clones contracting day 15 to 85, whereas later expanders leaned CD4+. CD4+ clones that contracted lay mainly in CM and EM; CD8+ ones lay in EMRA. Second-wave clones reaching peak frequency on day 37 lacked confirmed SARS-CoV-2 specificity.

This clonotype has just a few counts. Its specificity is not known. MiXCR, run by TCRdb on the 5' RACE reads, gives a single entry per CDR3 protein. This sample carries 300,000 to 400,000 distinct CDR3 sequences, 10% to 15% of them seen once, and the ten largest clones take 20% to 25%. CDR3 length equals 13 residues. V dropped 5 bases and J dropped 9 bases, with 13 bases sitting between them. Looked up from germline, CDR1 is SGHAT and CDR2 is FQNNGV. Specimen: PBMCs or a T cell subset sorted from them (not recorded which). The chain joins TRBV11-2 to TRBJ2-2; D is ambiguous. The receptor was derived from a man aged 18 to 30 who had mild COVID-19 (a few samples of this study predate the infection). Cell type and time point are not known. The CDR3, as DNA: TGTGCCAGCAGCCCACCATATAGTTGGGAGCTGTTTTTT. Protein: CASSPPYSWELFF.